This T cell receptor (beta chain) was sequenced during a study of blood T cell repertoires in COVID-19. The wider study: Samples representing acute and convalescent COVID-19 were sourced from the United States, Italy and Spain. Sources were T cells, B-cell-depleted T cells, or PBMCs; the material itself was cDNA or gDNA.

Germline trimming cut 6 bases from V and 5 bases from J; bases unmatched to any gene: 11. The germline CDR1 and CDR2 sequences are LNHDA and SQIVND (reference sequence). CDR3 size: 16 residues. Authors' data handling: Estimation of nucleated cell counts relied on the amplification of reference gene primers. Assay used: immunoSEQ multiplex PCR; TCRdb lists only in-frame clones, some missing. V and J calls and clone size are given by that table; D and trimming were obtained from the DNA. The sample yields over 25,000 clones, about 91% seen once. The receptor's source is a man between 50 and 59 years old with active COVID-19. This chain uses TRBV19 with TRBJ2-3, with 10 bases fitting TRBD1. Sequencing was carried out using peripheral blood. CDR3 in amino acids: CASSDRGRRSGDTQYF. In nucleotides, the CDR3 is TGTGCCAGTAGCGACAGGGGGCGCCGTTCTGGAGATACGCAGTATTTT.